Listed here are 21 T cell receptor beta chains from one sample, sequenced in a study of technical replicates of blood from four donors. Data came from immunoSEQ multiplex PCR; TCRdb stores just in-frame clones and leaves some out. This sample has around 70,000 clones; about 97% occur once, and the top ten carry approximately 0.26%. The sequencing sample was made of T cells isolated from PBMCs. The source is a human donor in good health.

V is TRBV28 and J is TRBJ2-2; TRBD1 agrees at 9 bases. V lost 6 bases, J lost 5 bases, and 4 bases stayed unmatched. CDR1 and CDR2 (germline): MDHEN, SYDVKM. The CDR3 runs 14 residues. Here the CDR3 reads CASRTGQGTGELFF. The CDR3 DNA reads as TGTGCCAGCAGGACCGGACAGGGGACCGGGGAGCTGTTTTTT.

The V gene is TRBV5-5, the J gene TRBJ1-1; D is ambiguous. The CDR3 has 15 residues. Germline V gives CDR1 SGHKS, CDR2 YYEKEE (reference sequence). V was pared by 2 bases and J by 3 bases, with 14 bases between. The CDR3 DNA reads as TGTGCCAGCAGCTTACCCTGGGGAGTTTACACTGAAGCTTTCTTT. It specifies CASSLPWGVYTEAFF.

This clone has just one count. The J gene is TRBJ2-7, the V gene TRBV5-6; no definite D call. This CDR3 is built from 14 residues. Trimming cost V 2 bases and J 6 bases, with 15 bases left between them. Per the germline V gene, CDR1 is SGHDT and CDR2 is YYEEEE. CDR3 sequence (DNA): TGTGCCAGCAGCTTTCTGGGCCCCCTTCCCGAGCAGTACTTC. It encodes CASSFLGPLPEQYF. Combining the CDR3 with reference TRBV5-6 and TRBJ2-7 gives the whole variable domain DAGVTQSPTHLIKTRGQQVTLRCSPKSGHDTVSWYQQALGQGPQFIFQYYEEEERQRGNFPDRFSGHQFPNYSSELNVNALLLGDSALYLCASSFLGPLPEQYFGPGTRLTVT.

V and J are TRBV5-4 and TRBJ1-4; TRBD1 aligns across 10 bases. Looked up from germline, CDR1 is SGHNT and CDR2 is YYREEE (reference sequence). This CDR3 region has 14 residues. V lost 4 bases to trimming and J lost 8 bases; unmatched junction nucleotides: 5. The CDR3 nucleotides read TGTGCCAGCAGCACGACAGGGGGCAGGGAAAAACTGTTTTTT. It yields the protein CASSTTGGREKLFF.

The V gene is TRBV14, the J gene TRBJ1-2; D gene uncertain. Germline CDR1 is SGHDN and CDR2 is FVKESK. The CDR3 runs 14 residues. The V gene lost 1 base and the J gene lost 7 bases, with 13 bases spanning the gap. The CDR3 sequence: CASSQVQSFSGYTF. The DNA of the CDR3 is TGTGCCAGCAGCCAAGTCCAATCGTTCAGTGGCTACACCTTC.

The genes are TRBV2 and TRBJ1-5; D not resolved. The CDR3 is 13 amino acids. V was trimmed by 6 bases and J by 3 bases, leaving 9 bases between them. Germline CDR1 reads SNHLY; CDR2 reads FYNNEI. The DNA of the CDR3 is TGTGCCAGCAGAAAGGAGAACAATCAGCCCCAGCATTTT. Protein: CASRKENNQPQHF. The full variable domain, completed using reference TRBV2 and TRBJ1-5, is EPEVTQTPSHQVTQMGQEVILRCVPISNHLYFYWYRQILGQKVEFLVSFYNNEISEKSEIFDDQFSVERPDGSNFTLKIRSTKLEDSAMYFCASRKENNQPQHFGDGTRLSIL.

V and J are TRBV6-5 and TRBJ1-4, with TRBD1 matching over 9 bases. The V and J ends lost 5 bases and 6 bases, in that order; junction bases with no gene match: 1. The length of the CDR3 is 13 residues. CDR1 is MNHEY and CDR2 is SVGAGI in the germline V gene. The CDR3 region is CASSRTGDEKLFF. CDR3 bases: TGTGCCAGCAGTCGGACAGGGGATGAAAAACTGTTTTTT.

The V and J genes are TRBV6-5 and TRBJ1-3; D remains ambiguous. Germline V gene lookup returns CDR1 MNHEY and CDR2 SVGAGI. This CDR3 region has 14 residues. Trimming removed 6 bases at V and 0 bases at J, with 9 bases between. The DNA of the CDR3 is TGTGCCAGCAGACTCCGGGGCTCTGGAAACACCATATATTTT. Protein: CASRLRGSGNTIYF.

V is TRBV6-5 and J is TRBJ2-2; 7 bases map to TRBD2. Trimming at V came to 2 bases and at J to 8 bases, leaving 11 bases not matched to a gene. The CDR3 loop spans 16 amino acids. CDR1 and CDR2 from the germline V gene are MNHEY and SVGAGI. The CDR3 sequence is CASSYTIGLVGGELFF. The CDR3 coding sequence is TGTGCCAGCAGTTACACGATAGGACTAGTAGGGGGGGAGCTGTTTTTT.

The gene calls are TRBV5-1 and TRBJ2-3, with 12 bases fitting TRBD2. The V and J ends lost 3 bases and 5 bases, in that order; junction bases with no gene match: 4. The germline gives CDR1 SGHRS, CDR2 YFSETQ. CDR3 length: 15 amino acids. CDR3 nucleotides: TGCGCCAGCAGCTCCCTAGCGGGAGGGGTAGATACGCAGTATTTT. It yields the protein CASSSLAGGVDTQYF.

The rearrangement links TRBV18 to TRBJ2-5; D may be TRBD1 (5 bases). The CDR3 is 14 amino acids. V was trimmed by 5 bases and J by 4 bases, leaving 14 bases between them. Germline loops: CDR1 KGHSH, CDR2 LQKENI. The CDR3 sequence is CASSDGRVRETQYF. The DNA of the CDR3 is TGTGCCAGCTCAGACGGCAGGGTGAGAGAGACCCAGTACTTC.

This clone was detected once. The chain combines TRBV7-2 with TRBJ1-1; 8 bases are a match to TRBD1. Germline V lookup: CDR1 SGHTA, CDR2 FQGNSA. V shed 5 bases, J shed 3 bases, and the junction held 11 bases outside the gene matches. The CDR3 spans 16 residues. The CDR3 here is CASSRPGQGRDTEAFF. The CDR3 DNA reads as TGTGCCAGCAGCCGACCCGGACAGGGAAGGGACACTGAAGCTTTCTTT.

The V and J genes are TRBV19 and TRBJ2-1; TRBD2 agrees at 8 bases. The CDR3 spans 16 residues. V shed 1 base and J 10 bases; nucleotides not matched to a gene: 12. Germline V CDR1 and CDR2: LNHDA, SQIVND (reference sequence). For the CDR3, the DNA is TGTGCCAGTAGTATAGGGCGGGAGGTTCGAGGGAGCGAGCAGTTCTTC. This gives the protein CASSIGREVRGSEQFF.

The V call is TRBV11-3, the J call TRBJ2-2; a weak D match, TRBD1 (6 bases). The CDR3 length is 16 residues. Germline CDR1 is SGHNT and CDR2 is YENEEA. V was trimmed by 3 bases and J by 1 base, leaving 12 bases between them. For the CDR3, the DNA is TGTGCCAGCAGCTTCGAAAGGGGGTTGAACACCGGGGAGCTGTTTTTT. Its protein product is CASSFERGLNTGELFF.

A word on this clone: At the DNA level, this CDR3 is encoded by other sequences in the same sample as well. The CDR3 is CASSLGLAGTYEQYF. The DNA of the CDR3 is TGTGCCAGCAGTTTGGGGCTAGCGGGTACCTACGAGCAGTACTTC. The chain recombines TRBV28 with TRBJ2-7, with 8 bases matching TRBD2. Per the germline V gene, CDR1 is MDHEN and CDR2 is SYDVKM. Losses at the gene ends were 3 bases for V and 2 bases for J; bases not matched to a gene: 6. The CDR3 runs 15 residues.

This chain joins TRBV10-2 and TRBJ2-1, with a possible D match to TRBD2 (6 bases). Germline V lookup: CDR1 WSHSY, CDR2 SAAADI. Trimming left V 4 bases short and J 7 bases short, with 14 bases between. The CDR3 contains 14 residues. This chain's CDR3 is CASSADGRRNEQFF. CDR3 coding DNA: TGCGCCAGCAGTGCGGACGGGAGACGAAATGAGCAGTTCTTC.

The gene calls are TRBV30 and TRBJ2-5, with 7 bases fitting TRBD2. The CDR3 contains 14 residues. CDR1 and CDR2 (germline): GTSNPN, SVGIG (reference sequence). The trim removed 0 bases at V and 4 bases at J, leaving 5 bases unmatched. The CDR3 loop reads CAWSVDGGRETQYF. The CDR3 DNA follows: TGTGCCTGGAGTGTCGACGGGGGGAGAGAGACCCAGTACTTC.

This chain links TRBV27 with TRBJ2-7, with 16 bases that match TRBD2. The CDR3 covers 21 residues. Per the germline V gene, CDR1 is MNHEY and CDR2 is SMNVEV (reference sequence). Trimming took 6 bases from V and 7 from J; bases not matched to a gene: 24. The CDR3 coding sequence is TGTGCCAGCAGAGTTTTACCGACGCCGGGACTAGCGGGAGGGCCTTTCGAGGAGCAGTACTTC. Amino acids: CASRVLPTPGLAGGPFEEQYF.

CDR3 amino acids: CASSSRRGTGGTNTEAFF. The CDR3 nucleotides read TGTGCCAGCAGCTCCCGGCGAGGGACAGGGGGCACGAACACTGAAGCTTTCTTT. This chain links TRBV11-3 with TRBJ1-1; 12 nucleotides match TRBD1. This CDR3 region has 18 residues. Germline V gene sequence: CDR1 SGHNT, CDR2 YENEEA. V lost 4 bases to trimming and J lost 1 base; unmatched junction nucleotides: 10.

The chain uses TRBV19 and TRBJ2-7, with TRBD1 matching 8 bases. This CDR3 contains 17 residues. V lost 9 bases to trimming and J lost 3 bases; unmatched junction nucleotides: 19. The germline gives CDR1 LNHDA, CDR2 SQIVND (reference sequence). The chain's CDR3 is CARGVDREIKRVYEQYF. The CDR3, as DNA: TGTGCCAGGGGGGTGGACAGGGAAATCAAAAGGGTCTACGAGCAGTACTTC.

The CDR3 here is CASSLETQREAVDTQYF. The CDR3 bases are TGTGCCAGCAGCTTAGAAACACAGCGGGAGGCGGTAGATACGCAGTATTTT. The rearrangement joins TRBV11-2 to TRBJ2-3, with 9 bases that match TRBD2. The V gene end was trimmed by 0 bases and the J gene end by 5 bases; junction bases not matched to a gene: 9. This CDR3 has 17 amino acids. Germline-derived CDR1 and CDR2 are SGHAT and FQNNGV.